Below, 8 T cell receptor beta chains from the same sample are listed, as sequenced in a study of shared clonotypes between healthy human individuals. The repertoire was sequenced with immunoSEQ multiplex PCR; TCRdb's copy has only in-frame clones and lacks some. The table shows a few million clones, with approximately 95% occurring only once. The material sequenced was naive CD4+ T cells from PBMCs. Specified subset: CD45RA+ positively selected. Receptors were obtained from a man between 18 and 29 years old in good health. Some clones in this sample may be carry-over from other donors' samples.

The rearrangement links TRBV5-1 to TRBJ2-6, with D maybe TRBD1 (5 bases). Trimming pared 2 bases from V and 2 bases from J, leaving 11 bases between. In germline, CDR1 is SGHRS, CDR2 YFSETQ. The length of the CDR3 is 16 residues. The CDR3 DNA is TGCGCCAGCAGCTTAATGACAGACACTGGGGCCAACGTCCTGACTTTC. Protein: CASSLMTDTGANVLTF.

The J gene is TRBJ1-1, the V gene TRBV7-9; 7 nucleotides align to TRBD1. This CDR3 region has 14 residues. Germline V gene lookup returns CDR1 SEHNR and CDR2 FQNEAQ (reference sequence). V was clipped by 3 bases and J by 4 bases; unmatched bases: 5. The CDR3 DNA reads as TGTGCCAGCAGCTTCGACAGGGATAGCACTGAAGCTTTCTTT. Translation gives CASSFDRDSTEAFF.

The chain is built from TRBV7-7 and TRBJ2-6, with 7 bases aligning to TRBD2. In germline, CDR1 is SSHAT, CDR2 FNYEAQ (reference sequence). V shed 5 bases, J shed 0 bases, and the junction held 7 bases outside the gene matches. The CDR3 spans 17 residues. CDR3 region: CASSGRDGSSGANVLTF. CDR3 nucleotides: TGTGCCAGCAGCGGGAGGGACGGGAGCTCTGGGGCCAACGTCCTGACTTTC.

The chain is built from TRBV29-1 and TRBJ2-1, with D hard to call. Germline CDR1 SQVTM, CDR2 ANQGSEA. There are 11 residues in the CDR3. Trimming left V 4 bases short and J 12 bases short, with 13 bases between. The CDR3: CSVVKLTVQFF. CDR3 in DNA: TGCAGCGTTGTTAAGTTGACTGTGCAGTTCTTC.

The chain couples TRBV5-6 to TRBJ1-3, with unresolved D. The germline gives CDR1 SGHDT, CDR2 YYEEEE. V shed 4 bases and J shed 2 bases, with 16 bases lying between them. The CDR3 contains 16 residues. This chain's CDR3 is CASSLFGRRTGNTIYF. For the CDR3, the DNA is TGTGCCAGCAGCCTCTTTGGCCGGAGGACTGGAAACACCATATATTTT.

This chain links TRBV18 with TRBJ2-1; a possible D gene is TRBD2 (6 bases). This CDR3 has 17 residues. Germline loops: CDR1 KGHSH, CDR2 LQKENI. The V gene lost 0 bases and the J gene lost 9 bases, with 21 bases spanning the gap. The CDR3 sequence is CASSPPARAIMGGEQFF. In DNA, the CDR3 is TGTGCCAGCTCACCACCGGCCAGGGCCATCATGGGGGGTGAGCAGTTCTTC.

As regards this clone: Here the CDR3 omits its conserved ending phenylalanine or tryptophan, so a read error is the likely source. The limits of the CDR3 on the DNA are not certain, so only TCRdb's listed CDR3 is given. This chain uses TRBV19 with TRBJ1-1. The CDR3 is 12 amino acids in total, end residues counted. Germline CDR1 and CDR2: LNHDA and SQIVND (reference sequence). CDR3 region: CASSTPAGAVLI.

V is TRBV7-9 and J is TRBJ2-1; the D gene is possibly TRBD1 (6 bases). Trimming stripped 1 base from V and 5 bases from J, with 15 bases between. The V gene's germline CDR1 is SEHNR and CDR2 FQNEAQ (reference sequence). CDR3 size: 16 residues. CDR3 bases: TGTGCCAGCAGCTTAGGCACCACAGGGTTCCACAATGAGCAGTTCTTC. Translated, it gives CASSLGTTGFHNEQFF.